This T cell receptor (beta chain) is drawn from a study of shared clonotypes between healthy human individuals. Study information: CD4 naive cells filled three plates per donor, CD4 memory three, CD8 naive two and CD8 memory one.

Naivety among CD8 cells was defined by CD45RO negativity and positive CCR7 selection, thereby excluding terminally differentiated effector memory CD45RA+ cells. V was clipped by 0 bases and J by 9 bases, with 16 bases between them. This CDR3 comprises 14 residues. The germline gives CDR1 SGHNT, CDR2 YYREEE (reference sequence). The deep-level immunoSEQ assay was used. Per the study methods: In the immunoSEQ data, sequences were junction-only and lacked quality scores, so filtering differed. The table came from immunoSEQ multiplex PCR; TCRdb's copy has only in-frame clones and leaves some out. The V and J calls and clone size are taken from that table; D and trimming were inferred from the DNA. The table records fewer than 850,000 clones, approximately 96% of them present only once.

The sequence came from a man aged 30 to 45 in good health. Sequenced: naive CD8+ T cells sorted from blood. The chain is built from TRBV5-4 and TRBJ2-7; the D gene is possibly TRBD2 (5 bases). The CDR3 nucleotides read TGTGCCAGCAGCTTGGAGGGTAGCGTGGGTGGGCAGTACTTC. The encoded protein is CASSLEGSVGGQYF. The variable domain in full, completed from reference TRBV5-4 and TRBJ2-7, reads ETGVTQSPTHLIKTRGQQVTLRCSSQSGHNTVSWYQQALGQGPQFIFQYYREEENGRGNFPPRFSGLQFPNYSSELNVNALELDDSALYLCASSLEGSVGGQYFGPGTRLTVT.